This entry lists 7 T cell receptor beta chains sequenced from one sample in a study of response to subunit inactivated influenza vaccine. TCRdb called the RT-PCR reads again in MiXCR, with one record for every CDR3 protein. The data contain 500,000 to 600,000 distinct CDR3 sequences, roughly 13% of them singletons. The material was PBMCs from blood, obtained 35 to 45 days after vaccination. These receptors were taken from a man aged 45-60 years who received an inactivated influenza vaccine.

This clonotype was observed a few times. The chain links TRBV5-1 to TRBJ1-1, with D tentatively TRBD1 (6 bases). Germline V lookup: CDR1 SGHRS, CDR2 YFSETQ. The CDR3 length is 14 residues. V lost 1 base to trimming and J lost 2 bases, with 9 bases between them. The CDR3 coding sequence is TGCGCCAGCAGCTTGTGGACAGTTAACACTGAAGCTTTCTTT. Protein product: CASSLWTVNTEAFF.

The table lists this clonotype with a few counts. V and J are TRBV4-3 and TRBJ2-2; D is uncertain. The CDR3 sequence is 15 residues long. Germline V gives CDR1 LGHNA, CDR2 YSLEER. Between the trimmed V and J ends, which lost 0 bases and 4 bases, there was a span of 9 bases. DNA of the CDR3: TGCGCCAGCAGCCAAGAGGGCTTCTCCACCGGGGAGCTGTTTTTT. The encoded protein is CASSQEGFSTGELFF.

This clonotype has only a few counts. The chain uses TRBV5-1 and TRBJ1-1; tentatively, D is TRBD1 (6 bases). With 2 bases removed from V and 4 bases from J, the gap between germline ends came to 15 bases. CDR3 length: 15 residues. Germline CDR1 reads SGHRS; CDR2 reads YFSETQ. CDR3 bases: TGCGCCAGCAGCTTAAGTACAGGGCCTCTCACTGAAGCTTTCTTT. It translates to CASSLSTGPLTEAFF.

This clonotype was seen only a few times. V gene TRBV28 combines with J gene TRBJ1-2; D unresolved. CDR1 is MDHEN and CDR2 is SYDVKM in the germline V gene. This CDR3 comprises 14 residues. Between the trimmed V and J ends, which lost 5 bases and 8 bases, there was a span of 18 bases. This chain's CDR3 is CASSLTTASRGYTF. In DNA, the CDR3 is TGTGCCAGCAGTCTGACAACAGCTTCAAGGGGCTACACCTTC.

A few counts support this clonotype. V is TRBV6-6 and J is TRBJ2-7, with D possibly matching TRBD1 (8 bases). CDR1 is MNHNY, CDR2 SVGAGI, per germline (reference sequence). The CDR3 totals 13 residues. The V end was cut by 7 bases, the J end by 6 bases, with 16 bases between. The CDR3, as DNA: TGTGCCAGCAAAGAACAGGGGGGGGGCGAGCAGTACTTC. It yields the protein CASKEQGGGEQYF.

This clonotype was picked up a small number of times. This CDR3 reads CASSEARDGSYEQYF. The DNA for the CDR3 is TGTGCCAGCAGTGAAGCGAGGGACGGCTCCTACGAGCAGTACTTC. The V gene is TRBV2, the J gene TRBJ2-7, with D perhaps TRBD1 or TRBD2 (5 bases each). V lost 0 bases to trimming and J lost 0 bases, with 9 bases between them. Per the germline V gene, CDR1 is SNHLY and CDR2 is FYNNEI. The CDR3 has 15 amino acids. The complete variable domain, with remaining parts taken from reference TRBV2 and TRBJ2-7, reads EPEVTQTPSHQVTQMGQEVILRCVPISNHLYFYWYRQILGQKVEFLVSFYNNEISEKSEIFDDQFSVERPDGSNFTLKIRSTKLEDSAMYFCASSEARDGSYEQYFGPGTRLTVT.

The CDR3 nucleotides read TGTGCCAGCAGTTTGATAGCGGGAGGGGGTAATGAGCAGTTCTTC. Protein: CASSLIAGGGNEQFF. This chain uses TRBV12-3 or TRBV12-4 with TRBJ2-1, with 11 positions matching TRBD2. The CDR3 is made up of 15 amino acids. The trim removed 3 bases at V and 7 bases at J, leaving 5 bases unmatched.